Shown below are 4 T cell receptor beta chains from a single sample sequenced in a study of T cells after yellow fever vaccination. TCRdb redid the calling of the 5' RACE reads with MiXCR, one entry per CDR3 protein. Of about 400,000 distinct CDR3 sequences in the sample, roughly 6.2% were seen once. Sequences were derived from PBMCs, sampled 5 days after the yellow fever booster vaccination. These receptors all stem from a man younger than 45 who received the YFV17D yellow fever vaccine.

The chain recombines TRBV4-2 with TRBJ2-1; 8 bases agree with TRBD2. CDR1 and CDR2 (germline): LGHNA, YNFKEQ. Trimming at V came to 4 bases and at J to 8 bases, leaving 19 bases not matched to a gene. The CDR3 extends over 18 amino acids. The CDR3 region is CASSRITGGRSLFDEQFF. CDR3 DNA: TGTGCCAGCAGCCGAATAACGGGGGGGAGGTCACTCTTTGATGAGCAGTTCTTC.

There are a few counts of this clonotype. V is TRBV12-3 or TRBV12-4 and J is TRBJ1-1; D ambiguous. V shed 5 bases and J shed 3 bases, with 10 bases lying between them. CDR3 length: 13 amino acids. The CDR3 bases are TGTGCCAGCAGTCGAACCGGGTACACTGAAGCTTTCTTT. This translates into CASSRTGYTEAFF.

This clonotype turned up a few times. The J gene is TRBJ2-1, the V gene TRBV6-5, with 9 bases matching TRBD1. Germline V gene lookup returns CDR1 MNHEY and CDR2 SVGAGI. This CDR3 region has 19 residues. Trimming cost V 2 bases and J 2 bases; bases outside gene matches: 13. As DNA, the CDR3 is TGTGCCAGCAGTTACGGAAAACAGGGGGCTATATCGACCTACAATGAGCAGTTCTTC. It codes for CASSYGKQGAISTYNEQFF.

This clonotype has at least ten counts. The rearrangement uses TRBV24-1 and TRBJ2-2; possibly TRBD1 or TRBD2 for D (5 bases each). This CDR3 has 20 amino acids. Germline CDR1 reads KGHDR; CDR2 reads SFDVKD. Trimming stripped 5 bases from V and 3 bases from J, with 27 bases between. The CDR3 nucleotides are TGTGCCACCAGTGCGGTTGGGGGAAACCCCCCTTCCCCTTACACCGGGGAGCTGTTTTTT. Residues: CATSAVGGNPPSPYTGELFF.